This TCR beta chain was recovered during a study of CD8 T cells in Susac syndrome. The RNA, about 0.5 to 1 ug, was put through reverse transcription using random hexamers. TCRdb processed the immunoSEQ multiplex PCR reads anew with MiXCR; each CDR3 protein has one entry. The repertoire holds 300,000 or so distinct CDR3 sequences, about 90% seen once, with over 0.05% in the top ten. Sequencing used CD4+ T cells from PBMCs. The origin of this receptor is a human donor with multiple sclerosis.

The chain's CDR3 is CATLPRGTPYNEQFF. CDR3 coding DNA: TGTGCCACCCTTCCTCGGGGGACCCCCTACAATGAGCAGTTCTTC. The chain is built from TRBV6-1 and TRBJ2-1; maybe TRBD2 (6 bases). V lost 10 bases, J lost 2 bases, and 18 bases lay in between. This CDR3 has 15 residues. Germline CDR1 MNHNS, CDR2 SASEGT.